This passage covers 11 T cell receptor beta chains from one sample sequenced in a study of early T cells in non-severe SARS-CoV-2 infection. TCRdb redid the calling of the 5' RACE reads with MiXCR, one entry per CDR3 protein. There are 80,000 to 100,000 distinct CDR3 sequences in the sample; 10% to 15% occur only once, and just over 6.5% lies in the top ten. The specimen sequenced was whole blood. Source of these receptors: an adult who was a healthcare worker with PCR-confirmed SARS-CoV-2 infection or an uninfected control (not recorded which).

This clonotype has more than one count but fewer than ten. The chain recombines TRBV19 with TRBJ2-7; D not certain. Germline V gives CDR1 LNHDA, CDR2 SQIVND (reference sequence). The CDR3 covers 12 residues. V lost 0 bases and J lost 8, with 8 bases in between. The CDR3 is CASSIEFGQQYF. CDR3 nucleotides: TGTGCCAGTAGTATAGAGTTTGGACAGCAGTACTTC.

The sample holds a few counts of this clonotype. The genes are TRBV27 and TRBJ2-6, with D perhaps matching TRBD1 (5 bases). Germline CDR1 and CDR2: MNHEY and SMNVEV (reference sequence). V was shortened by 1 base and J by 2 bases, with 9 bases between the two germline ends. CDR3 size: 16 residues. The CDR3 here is CASSLFKGPGANVLTF. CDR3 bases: TGTGCCAGCAGTTTATTCAAGGGGCCTGGGGCCAACGTCCTGACTTTC.

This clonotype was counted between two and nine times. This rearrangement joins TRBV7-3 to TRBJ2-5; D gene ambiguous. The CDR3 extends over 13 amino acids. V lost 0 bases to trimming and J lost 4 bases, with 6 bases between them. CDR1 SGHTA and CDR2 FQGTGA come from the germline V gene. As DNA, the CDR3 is TGTGCCAGCAGCTTAACTGGCGGAGAGACCCAGTACTTC. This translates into CASSLTGGETQYF.

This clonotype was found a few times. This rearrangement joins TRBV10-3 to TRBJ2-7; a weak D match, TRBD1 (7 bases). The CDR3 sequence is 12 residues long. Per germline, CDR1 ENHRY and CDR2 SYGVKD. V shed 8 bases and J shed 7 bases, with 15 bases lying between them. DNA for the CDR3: TGTGCCATCGGGCCGGCAGGGGGGGAGCAGTACTTC. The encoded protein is CAIGPAGGEQYF.

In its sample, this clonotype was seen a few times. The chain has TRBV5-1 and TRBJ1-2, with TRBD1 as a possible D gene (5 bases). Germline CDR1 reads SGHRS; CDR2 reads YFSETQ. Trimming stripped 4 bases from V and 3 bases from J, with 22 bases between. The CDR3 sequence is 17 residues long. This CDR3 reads CASSLGLPEFFHYGYTF. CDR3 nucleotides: TGCGCCAGCAGCCTGGGGCTTCCAGAATTCTTCCACTATGGCTACACCTTC.

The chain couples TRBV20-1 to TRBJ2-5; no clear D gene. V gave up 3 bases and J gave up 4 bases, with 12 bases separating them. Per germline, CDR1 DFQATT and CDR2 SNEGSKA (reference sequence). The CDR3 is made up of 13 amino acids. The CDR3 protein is CSASSTPRETQYF. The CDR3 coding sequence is TGCAGTGCTAGTTCGACACCTCGAGAGACCCAGTACTTC.

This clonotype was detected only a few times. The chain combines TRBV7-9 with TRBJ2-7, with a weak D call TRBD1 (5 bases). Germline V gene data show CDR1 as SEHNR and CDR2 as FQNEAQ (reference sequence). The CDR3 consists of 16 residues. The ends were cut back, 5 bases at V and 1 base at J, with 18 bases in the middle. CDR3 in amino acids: CASSLSWGPGSYEQYF. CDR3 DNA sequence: TGTGCCAGCAGCCTTTCTTGGGGCCCCGGTTCCTACGAGCAGTACTTC.

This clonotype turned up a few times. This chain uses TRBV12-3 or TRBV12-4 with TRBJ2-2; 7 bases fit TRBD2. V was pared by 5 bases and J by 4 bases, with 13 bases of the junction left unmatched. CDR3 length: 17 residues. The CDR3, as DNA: TGTGCCAGCAGTCCCGGTGTGCGGGAGAGAGGCACCGGGGAGCTGTTTTTT. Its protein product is CASSPGVRERGTGELFF.

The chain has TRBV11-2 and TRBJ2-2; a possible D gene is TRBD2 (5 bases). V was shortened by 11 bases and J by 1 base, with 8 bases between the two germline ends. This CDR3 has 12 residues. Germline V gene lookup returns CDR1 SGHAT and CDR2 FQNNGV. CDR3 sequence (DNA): TGTGCCGCTGGGAGGAACACCGGGGAGCTGTTTTTT. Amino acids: CAAGRNTGELFF.

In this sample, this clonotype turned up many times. The CDR3 is CASSLGGRYTDTQYF. The CDR3 nucleotides read TGCGCCAGCAGCTTGGGCGGGAGATACACAGATACGCAGTATTTT. The rearrangement links TRBV5-1 to TRBJ2-3; 7 bases are shared with TRBD2. V dropped 0 bases and J dropped 2; count of bases not matched to a gene: 3. The germline V gene encodes CDR1 SGHRS and CDR2 YFSETQ. The length of the CDR3 is 15 residues.

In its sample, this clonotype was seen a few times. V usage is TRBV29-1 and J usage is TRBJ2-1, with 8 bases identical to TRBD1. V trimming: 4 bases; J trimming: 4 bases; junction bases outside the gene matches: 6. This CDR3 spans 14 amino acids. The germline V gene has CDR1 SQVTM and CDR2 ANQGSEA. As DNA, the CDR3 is TGCAGCGTTGTAAGTCAGGGGGCTTACAATGAGCAGTTCTTC. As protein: CSVVSQGAYNEQFF.